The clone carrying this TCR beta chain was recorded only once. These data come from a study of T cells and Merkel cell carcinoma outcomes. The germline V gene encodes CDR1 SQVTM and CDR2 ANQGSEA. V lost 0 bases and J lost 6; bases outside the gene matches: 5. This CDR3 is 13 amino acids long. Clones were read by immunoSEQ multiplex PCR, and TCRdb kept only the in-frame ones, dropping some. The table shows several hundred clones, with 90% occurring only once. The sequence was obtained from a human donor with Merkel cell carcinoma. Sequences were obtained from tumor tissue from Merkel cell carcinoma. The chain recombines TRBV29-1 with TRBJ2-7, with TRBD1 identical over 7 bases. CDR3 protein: CSVEEQQGSEQYF. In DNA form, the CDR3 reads TGCAGCGTTGAAGAACAACAGGGGAGCGAGCAGTACTTC.